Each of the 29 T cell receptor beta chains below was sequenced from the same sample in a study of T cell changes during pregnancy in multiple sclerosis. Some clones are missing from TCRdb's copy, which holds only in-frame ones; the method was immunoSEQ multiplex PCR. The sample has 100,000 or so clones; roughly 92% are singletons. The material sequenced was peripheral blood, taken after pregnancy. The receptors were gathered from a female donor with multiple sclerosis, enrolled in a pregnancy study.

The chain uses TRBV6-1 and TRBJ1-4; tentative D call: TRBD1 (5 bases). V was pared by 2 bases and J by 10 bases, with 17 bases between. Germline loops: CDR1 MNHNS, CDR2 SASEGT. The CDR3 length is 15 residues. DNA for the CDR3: TGTGCCAGCAGTGAAACCTTTCCGGCCGGGGGAAAACTGTTTTTT. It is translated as CASSETFPAGGKLFF.

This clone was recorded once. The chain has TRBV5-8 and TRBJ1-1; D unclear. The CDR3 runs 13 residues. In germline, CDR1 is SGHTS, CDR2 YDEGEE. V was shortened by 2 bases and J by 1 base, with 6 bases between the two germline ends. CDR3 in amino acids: CASSLWQNTEAFF. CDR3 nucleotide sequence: TGTGCCAGCAGCTTATGGCAGAACACTGAAGCTTTCTTT. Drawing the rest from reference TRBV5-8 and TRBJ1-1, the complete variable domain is EAGVTQSPTHLIKTRGQQATLRCSPISGHTSVYWYQQALGLGLQFLLWYDEGEERNRGNFPPRFSGRQFPNYSSELNVNALELEDSALYLCASSLWQNTEAFFGQGTRLTVV.

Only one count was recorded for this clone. This chain's CDR3 is CASSQDPAGSYEQYF. DNA for the CDR3: TGTGCCAGCAGCCAAGACCCGGCGGGAAGCTACGAGCAGTACTTC. The genes are TRBV4-2 and TRBJ2-7; a possible D gene is TRBD2 (6 bases). The germline V and J ends were trimmed by 0 bases and 3 bases, with 12 bases remaining between them. The CDR3 runs 15 residues. The germline V gene encodes CDR1 LGHNA and CDR2 YNFKEQ.

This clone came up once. Here the CDR3 reads CASSPQDTQYF. The CDR3 DNA sequence: TGTGCCAGCTCACCCCAAGATACGCAGTATTTT. The chain employs TRBV18 and TRBJ2-3; D is undetermined. This CDR3 region has 11 residues. V lost 3 bases and J 5 bases, leaving 3 bases between the germline ends. Germline loops: CDR1 KGHSH, CDR2 LQKENI. Full variable domain (missing parts from reference TRBV18 and TRBJ2-3): NAGVMQNPRHLVRRRGQEARLRCSPMKGHSHVYWYRQLPEEGLKFMVYLQKENIIDESGMPKERFSAEFPKEGPSILRIQQVVRGDSAAYFCASSPQDTQYFGPGTRLTVL.

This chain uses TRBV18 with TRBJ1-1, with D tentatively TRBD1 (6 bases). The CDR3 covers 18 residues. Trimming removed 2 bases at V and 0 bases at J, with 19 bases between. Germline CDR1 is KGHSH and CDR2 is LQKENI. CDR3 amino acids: CASSPRTVTEGMNTEAFF. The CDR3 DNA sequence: TGTGCCAGCTCACCAAGGACAGTGACCGAAGGAATGAACACTGAAGCTTTCTTT.

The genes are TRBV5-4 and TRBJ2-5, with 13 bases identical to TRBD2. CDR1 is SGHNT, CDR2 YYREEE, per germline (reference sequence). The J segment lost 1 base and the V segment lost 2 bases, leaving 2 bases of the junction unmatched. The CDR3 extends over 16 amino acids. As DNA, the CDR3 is TGTGCCAGCAGCTTCGGACTAGCGGGGGCCCAAGAGACCCAGTACTTC. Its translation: CASSFGLAGAQETQYF.

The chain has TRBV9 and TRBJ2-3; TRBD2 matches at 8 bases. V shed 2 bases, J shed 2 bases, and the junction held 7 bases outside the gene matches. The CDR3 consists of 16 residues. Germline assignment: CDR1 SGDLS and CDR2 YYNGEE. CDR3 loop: CASSVGRGAYTDTQYF. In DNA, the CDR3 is TGTGCCAGCAGCGTGGGGCGGGGGGCGTACACAGATACGCAGTATTTT.

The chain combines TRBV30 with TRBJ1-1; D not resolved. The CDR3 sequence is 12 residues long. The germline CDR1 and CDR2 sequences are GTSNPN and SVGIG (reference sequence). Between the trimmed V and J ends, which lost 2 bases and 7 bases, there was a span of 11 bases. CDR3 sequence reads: CAWSPRLGEAFF. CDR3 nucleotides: TGTGCCTGGAGTCCCAGACTTGGTGAAGCTTTCTTT.

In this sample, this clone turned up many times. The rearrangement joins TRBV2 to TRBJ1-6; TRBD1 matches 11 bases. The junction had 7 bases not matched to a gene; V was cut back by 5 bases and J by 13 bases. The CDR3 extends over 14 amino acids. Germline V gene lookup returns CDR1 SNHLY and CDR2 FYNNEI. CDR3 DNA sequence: TGTGCCAGCAGTCCGGGACAGGGGGGTTCGCCCCTCCACTTT. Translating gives CASSPGQGGSPLHF.

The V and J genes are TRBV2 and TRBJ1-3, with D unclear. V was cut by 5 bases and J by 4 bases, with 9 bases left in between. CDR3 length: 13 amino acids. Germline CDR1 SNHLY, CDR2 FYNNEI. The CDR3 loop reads CASSFEAGNTIYF. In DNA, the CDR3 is TGTGCCAGCAGTTTTGAGGCGGGAAACACCATATATTTT.

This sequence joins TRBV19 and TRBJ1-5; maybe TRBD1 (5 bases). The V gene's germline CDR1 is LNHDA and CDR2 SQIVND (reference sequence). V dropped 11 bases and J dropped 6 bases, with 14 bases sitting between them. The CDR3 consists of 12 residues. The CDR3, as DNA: TGTGCCGTTGCCACGGGGGGTCAGCCCCAGCATTTT. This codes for CAVATGGQPQHF.

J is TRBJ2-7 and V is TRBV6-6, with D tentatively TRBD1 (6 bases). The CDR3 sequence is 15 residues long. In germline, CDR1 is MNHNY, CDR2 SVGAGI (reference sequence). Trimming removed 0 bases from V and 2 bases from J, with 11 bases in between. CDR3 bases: TGTGCCAGCAGTTACTCGAGGGACATGACCTACGAGCAGTACTTC. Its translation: CASSYSRDMTYEQYF.

The CDR3 DNA is TGTGCCAGCAGTTACATTAAGGGGAACTACAATGAGCAGTTCTTC. Its protein is CASSYIKGNYNEQFF. The V and J genes are TRBV6-6 and TRBJ2-1, with D maybe TRBD1 (5 bases). Between the trimmed V and J ends, which lost 2 bases and 3 bases, there was a span of 11 bases. The V gene's germline CDR1 is MNHNY and CDR2 SVGAGI (reference sequence). The CDR3 consists of 15 residues.

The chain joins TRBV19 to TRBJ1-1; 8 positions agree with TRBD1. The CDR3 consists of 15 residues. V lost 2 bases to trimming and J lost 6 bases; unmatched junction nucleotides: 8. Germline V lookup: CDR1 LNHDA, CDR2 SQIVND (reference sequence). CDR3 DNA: TGTGCCAGTAGTATAAGCGGACAGGGAGGAGCTGAAGCTTTCTTT. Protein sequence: CASSISGQGGAEAFF.

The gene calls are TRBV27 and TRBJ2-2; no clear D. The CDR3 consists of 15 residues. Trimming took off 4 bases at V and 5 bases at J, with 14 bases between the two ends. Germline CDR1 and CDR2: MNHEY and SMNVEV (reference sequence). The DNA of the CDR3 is TGTGCCAGCAGTTCATCCCGAACTGCAACCGGGGAGCTGTTTTTT. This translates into CASSSSRTATGELFF.

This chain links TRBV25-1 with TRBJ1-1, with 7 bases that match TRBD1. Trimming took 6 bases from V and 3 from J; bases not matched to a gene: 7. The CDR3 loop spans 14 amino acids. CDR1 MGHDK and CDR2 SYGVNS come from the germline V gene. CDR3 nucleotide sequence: TGTGCCAGCAGACTACAGGGGATGGACACTGAAGCTTTCTTT. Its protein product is CASRLQGMDTEAFF.

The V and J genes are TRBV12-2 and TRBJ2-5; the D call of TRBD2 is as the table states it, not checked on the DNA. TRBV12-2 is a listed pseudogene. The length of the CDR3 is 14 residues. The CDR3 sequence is CASRSGLVHETQYF. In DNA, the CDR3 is TGTGCAAGTCGCTCCGGACTAGTCCATGAGACCCAGTACTTC.

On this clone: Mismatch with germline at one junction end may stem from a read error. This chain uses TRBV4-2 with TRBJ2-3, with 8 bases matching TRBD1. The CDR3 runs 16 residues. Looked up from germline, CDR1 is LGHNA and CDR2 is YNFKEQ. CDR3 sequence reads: CASSQSTGGTTATQYF. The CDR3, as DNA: TGTGCCAGCAGCCAGAGCACAGGGGGTACCACAGCTACGCAGTATTTT.

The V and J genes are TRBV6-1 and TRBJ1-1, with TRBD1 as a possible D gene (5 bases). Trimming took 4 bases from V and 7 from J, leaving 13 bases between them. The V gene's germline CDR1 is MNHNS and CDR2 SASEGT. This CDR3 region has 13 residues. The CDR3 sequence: CASSAGVDFEAFF. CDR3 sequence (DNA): TGTGCCAGCAGTGCGGGGGTCGACTTTGAAGCTTTCTTT.

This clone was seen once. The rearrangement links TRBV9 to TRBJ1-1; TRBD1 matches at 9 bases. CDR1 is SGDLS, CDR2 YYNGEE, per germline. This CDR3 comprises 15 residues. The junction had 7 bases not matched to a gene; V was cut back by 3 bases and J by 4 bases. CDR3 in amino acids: CASSGEQGAATEAFF. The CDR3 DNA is TGTGCCAGCAGCGGAGAACAGGGGGCCGCCACTGAAGCTTTCTTT. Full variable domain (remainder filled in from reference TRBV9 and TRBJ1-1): DSGVTQTPKHLITATGQRVTLRCSPRSGDLSVYWYQQSLDQGLQFLIQYYNGEERAKGNILERFSAQQFPDLHSELNLSSLELGDSALYFCASSGEQGAATEAFFGQGTRLTVV.

The CDR3: CASSPGFPQHF. The CDR3 DNA is TGTGCCAGCAGCCCGGGGTTCCCCCAGCATTTT. The genes are TRBV5-8 and TRBJ1-5; D call uncertain. This CDR3 has 11 residues. Per the germline V gene, CDR1 is SGHTS and CDR2 is YDEGEE. Trimming removed 4 bases from V and 10 bases from J, with 9 bases in between. Using reference TRBV5-8 and TRBJ1-5 for the parts outside the CDR3, the full variable domain is EAGVTQSPTHLIKTRGQQATLRCSPISGHTSVYWYQQALGLGLQFLLWYDEGEERNRGNFPPRFSGRQFPNYSSELNVNALELEDSALYLCASSPGFPQHFGDGTRLSIL.

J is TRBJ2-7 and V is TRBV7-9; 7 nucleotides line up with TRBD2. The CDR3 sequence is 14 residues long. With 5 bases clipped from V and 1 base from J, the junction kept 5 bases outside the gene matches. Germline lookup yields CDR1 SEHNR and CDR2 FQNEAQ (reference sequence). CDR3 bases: TGTGCCAGCAGCACAGAGGGACTATCCTACGAGCAGTACTTC. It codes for CASSTEGLSYEQYF.

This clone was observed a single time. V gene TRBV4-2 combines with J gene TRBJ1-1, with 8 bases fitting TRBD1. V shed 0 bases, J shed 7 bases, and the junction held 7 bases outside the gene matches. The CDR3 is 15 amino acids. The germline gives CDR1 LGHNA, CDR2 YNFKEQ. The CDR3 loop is CASSQDNGGQGEAFF. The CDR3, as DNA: TGTGCCAGCAGCCAAGATAACGGCGGACAGGGTGAAGCTTTCTTT.

The CDR3 loop is CASSQGQGRRGYTF. The CDR3 region has the DNA TGCGCCAGCAGCCAGGGACAGGGGAGACGCGGCTACACCTTC. V usage is TRBV4-1 and J usage is TRBJ1-2, with 10 positions matching TRBD1. V lost 3 bases to trimming and J lost 8 bases; unmatched junction nucleotides: 6. Germline V gene lookup returns CDR1 MGHRA and CDR2 YSYEKL. The CDR3 has 14 residues.

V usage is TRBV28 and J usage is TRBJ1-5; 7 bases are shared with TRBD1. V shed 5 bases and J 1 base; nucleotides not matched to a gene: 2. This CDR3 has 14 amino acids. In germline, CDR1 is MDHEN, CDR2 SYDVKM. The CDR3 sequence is CASSLTGSNQPQHF. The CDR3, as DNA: TGTGCCAGCAGTCTGACAGGGAGCAATCAGCCCCAGCATTTT.

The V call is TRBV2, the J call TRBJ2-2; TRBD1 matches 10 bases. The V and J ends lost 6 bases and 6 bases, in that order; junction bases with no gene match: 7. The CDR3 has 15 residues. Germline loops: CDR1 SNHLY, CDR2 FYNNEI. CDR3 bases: TGTGCCAGCAGGGGGGACAGGGGAAGGGCCGGGGAGCTGTTTTTT. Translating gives CASRGDRGRAGELFF.

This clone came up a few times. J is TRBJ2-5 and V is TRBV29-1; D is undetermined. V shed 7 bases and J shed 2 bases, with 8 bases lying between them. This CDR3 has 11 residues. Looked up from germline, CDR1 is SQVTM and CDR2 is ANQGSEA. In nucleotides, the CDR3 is TGCAGCGGCTTGGAGCAAGAGACCCAGTACTTC. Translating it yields CSGLEQETQYF.

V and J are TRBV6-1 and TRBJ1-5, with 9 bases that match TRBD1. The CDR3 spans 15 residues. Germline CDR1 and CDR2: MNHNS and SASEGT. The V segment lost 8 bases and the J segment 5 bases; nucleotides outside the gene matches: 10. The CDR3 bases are TGTGCCAGCGCACACCGGGACAGGGTATATCAGCCCCAGCATTTT. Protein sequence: CASAHRDRVYQPQHF.

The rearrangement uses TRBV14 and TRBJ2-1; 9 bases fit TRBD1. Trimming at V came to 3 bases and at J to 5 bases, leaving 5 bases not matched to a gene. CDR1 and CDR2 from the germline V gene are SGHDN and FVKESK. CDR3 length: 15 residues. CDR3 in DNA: TGTGCCAGCAGCCACTACAGGGGGCTCGACAATGAGCAGTTCTTC. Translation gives CASSHYRGLDNEQFF.